This TCR beta chain was captured by sequencing in a study of response to subunit inactivated influenza vaccine. Regarding the study as a whole: Researchers suggested that each seasonal influenza vaccination recruits few new T cells.

About this clonotype: Antigen unknown.

TCRdb independently ran MiXCR on the RT-PCR reads; one entry per CDR3 protein. Of 500,000 to 600,000 distinct CDR3 sequences in the sample, approximately 15% were seen once. The CDR3 has 16 residues. V was cut by 8 bases and J by 0 bases, with 22 bases left in between. Germline CDR1 is DFQATT and CDR2 is SNEGSKA (reference sequence). This chain connects TRBV20-1 to TRBJ1-2; D not certain. The source was CD4+ T cells sorted from PBMCs, collected less than 25 months after vaccination. This sequence was found in a man aged 50 to 69 who received an inactivated influenza vaccine. The CDR3 DNA sequence: TGCAGTCCCACAAATGGGCAGTACCGAGCTAACTATGGCTACACCTTC. Its translation: CSPTNGQYRANYGYTF.